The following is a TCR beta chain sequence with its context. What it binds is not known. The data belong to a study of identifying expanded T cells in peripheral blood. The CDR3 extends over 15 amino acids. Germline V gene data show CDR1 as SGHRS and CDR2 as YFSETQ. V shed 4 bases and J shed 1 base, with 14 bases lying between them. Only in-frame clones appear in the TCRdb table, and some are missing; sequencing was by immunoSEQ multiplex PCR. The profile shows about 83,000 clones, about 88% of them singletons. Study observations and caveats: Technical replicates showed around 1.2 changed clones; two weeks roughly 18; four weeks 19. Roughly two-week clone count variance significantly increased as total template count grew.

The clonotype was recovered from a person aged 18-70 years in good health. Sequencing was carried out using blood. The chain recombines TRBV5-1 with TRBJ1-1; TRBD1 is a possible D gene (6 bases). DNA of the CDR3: TGCGCCAGCAGCCAGGGCGGGGGCTGGAACACTGAAGCTTTCTTT. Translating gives CASSQGGGWNTEAFF.